This entry describes one T cell receptor (beta chain). The data derive from a study of blood T cell repertoires in COVID-19. The overall study: The samples span acute and convalescent COVID-19 from the United States, Italy and Spain.

Methods used by the authors: Counts of nucleated cells, estimated from reference gene primer amplification, were obtained. TCRdb's copy holds only in-frame clones and misses some; the assay was immunoSEQ multiplex PCR. Clonal size and the V and J genes are those of that table, whereas D and trimming came from the DNA. The repertoire has 15,000 or so clones, around nine tenths of them found once; the top ten carry roughly a third. Germline assignment: CDR1 SGDLS and CDR2 YYNGEE. This CDR3 is 15 amino acids long. Trimming took 4 bases from V and 4 from J, leaving 15 bases between them. The TCR sequence derives from a human donor in a cohort sampled during active COVID-19. J is TRBJ1-3 and V is TRBV9, with D unresolved. The material sequenced was peripheral blood. CDR3 in amino acids: CASSTFSGRGNTIYF. The CDR3 nucleotides are TGTGCCAGCAGCACCTTCTCCGGGAGGGGAAACACCATATATTTT.